Below, 6 T cell receptor beta chains from the same sample are listed, as sequenced in a study of blood T cell repertoires in COVID-19. The protocol was immunoSEQ multiplex PCR, while the TCRdb copy is restricted to in-frame clones and leaves out a portion. The data hold some 320,000 clones, with under 90% observed a single time. The sequencing sample was made of PBMCs or T cells enriched from blood (not recorded which). The receptors shown here come from a man aged 60 to 75 who had recovered from COVID-19.

This clone has a single count. The chain has TRBV4-2 and TRBJ2-7; TRBD1 matches 8 bases. This CDR3 has 16 residues. The J segment lost 0 bases and the V segment lost 2 bases, leaving 6 bases of the junction unmatched. The V gene's germline CDR1 is LGHNA and CDR2 YNFKEQ. DNA of the CDR3: TGTGCCAGCAGCCAAACCACAGGGGGAGGCTCCTACGAGCAGTACTTC. This encodes CASSQTTGGGSYEQYF.

The rearrangement uses TRBV9 and TRBJ2-3; 10 bases line up with TRBD2. The ends lost 4 bases at V and 3 bases at J; junction bases unmatched: 11. The CDR3 extends over 17 amino acids. CDR1 is SGDLS, CDR2 YYNGEE, per germline. The CDR3 is CASSSTPLAGVTDTQYF. CDR3 sequence (DNA): TGTGCCAGCAGCTCAACCCCGCTAGCGGGAGTAACAGATACGCAGTATTTT.

The chain links TRBV27 to TRBJ2-3; TRBD2 matches 7 bases. Germline V gene sequence: CDR1 MNHEY, CDR2 SMNVEV (reference sequence). V was pared by 6 bases and J by 3 bases, with 9 bases of the junction left unmatched. This CDR3 is 15 amino acids long. The DNA for the CDR3 is TGTGCCAGCAGCTTGGGGGGGGTGGCGACAGATACGCAGTATTTT. Translating gives CASSLGGVATDTQYF.

Notes on this clone: The CDR3 end shows no conserved phenylalanine or tryptophan, and so a read error is likely. The limits of the CDR3 on the DNA are not certain, so only TCRdb's listed CDR3 is given. CDR3: CASSDGTSGTPRL. V is TRBV2 and J is TRBJ2-7; no DNA check was done on the table's D call, TRBD2. Germline CDR1 SNHLY, CDR2 FYNNEI. The CDR3 contains 13 residues when both ends are counted.

The chain carries TRBV3-1 (or the pseudogene TRBV3-2) and TRBJ1-4; D gene ambiguous. Germline V gene data show CDR1 as LGHDT and CDR2 as YNNKEL (reference sequence). V lost 2 bases to trimming and J lost 8 bases, with 15 bases between them. There are 15 residues in the CDR3. CDR3: CASSQSRRSGEKLFF. The DNA of the CDR3 is TGTGCCAGCAGCCAATCGAGAAGGTCGGGGGAAAAACTGTTTTTT.

This chain connects TRBV19 to TRBJ2-1; perhaps TRBD1 as D (5 bases). Trimming shortened V by 5 bases and J by 2 bases, and 10 bases separated the two germline ends. In germline, CDR1 is LNHDA, CDR2 SQIVND (reference sequence). The length of the CDR3 is 14 residues. The CDR3 nucleotides are TGTGCCAGTAGTCGGCAGGGCACCTACAATGAGCAGTTCTTC. Translated, it gives CASSRQGTYNEQFF.